These 14 T cell receptor beta chains originate from one sample sequenced in a study of beta chain features in type 1 diabetes. The sequenced template was cDNA made from the entire isolated RNA. The table came from immunoSEQ multiplex PCR; TCRdb's copy has only in-frame clones and leaves some out. The sample consists of more than 300,000 clones, roughly 15% of them appearing once. Sequenced input: naive CD4+ T cells from blood. The origin of the receptors is a woman aged 18-29 years in good health.

A few counts support this clone. The DNA of the CDR3 is TGTGCCAGCAGCCTGATACTAGCGGGAGCAGGCGAGCAGTACTTC. This sequence encodes CASSLILAGAGEQYF. The V and J genes are TRBV27 and TRBJ2-7; 11 bases are shared with TRBD2. The CDR3 is 15 amino acids. From germline, CDR1 is MNHEY and CDR2 SMNVEV (reference sequence). Unmatched junction bases numbered 10, after V lost 6 bases and J lost 6 bases.

The chain links TRBV7-3 to TRBJ2-3; D perhaps matches TRBD2 (6 bases). Germline V lookup: CDR1 SGHTA, CDR2 FQGTGA. The CDR3 is 14 amino acids. V shed 6 bases and J shed 6 bases, with 16 bases lying between them. The CDR3 protein is CASRRGGVGDTQYF. As DNA, the CDR3 is TGTGCCAGCAGGCGAGGCGGGGTTGGGGATACGCAGTATTTT.

CDR3 nucleotide sequence: TGTGCCAGCAGTCCCACCGACACCACAGATACGCAGTATTTT. Translated, it gives CASSPTDTTDTQYF. This chain links TRBV6-5 with TRBJ2-3; D not resolved. The CDR3 length is 14 residues. Germline-derived CDR1 and CDR2 are MNHEY and SVGAGI. Trimming shortened V by 5 bases and J by 2 bases, and 11 bases separated the two germline ends.

This sequence joins TRBV5-4 and TRBJ2-3; the match to TRBD2 covers 10 bases. The CDR3 runs 16 residues. In germline, CDR1 is SGHNT, CDR2 YYREEE (reference sequence). The V and J ends lost 0 bases and 5 bases, in that order; junction bases with no gene match: 6. The CDR3 here is CASSLDLAGAKDTQYF. The CDR3 DNA reads as TGTGCCAGCAGCTTGGATCTAGCGGGAGCTAAAGATACGCAGTATTTT.

This clone was counted a few times. The chain employs TRBV5-1 and TRBJ2-1, with D perhaps matching TRBD2 (6 bases). The CDR3 totals 16 residues. Germline CDR1 is SGHRS and CDR2 is YFSETQ. Trimming cost V 4 bases and J 1 base, with 15 bases left between them. The CDR3 is CASSGNSGASYNEQFF. The CDR3, as DNA: TGCGCCAGCAGCGGTAATAGCGGTGCGTCCTACAATGAGCAGTTCTTC.

This clone was found a few times. The chain links TRBV7-9 to TRBJ2-1; D is possibly TRBD2 (6 bases). Trimming shortened V by 8 bases and J by 7 bases, and 27 bases separated the two germline ends. In germline, CDR1 is SEHNR, CDR2 FQNEAQ (reference sequence). This CDR3 has 17 residues. CDR3 loop: CASRPTFGGIGENEQFF. The DNA of the CDR3 is TGTGCCAGCCGCCCTACTTTTGGCGGGATAGGGGAGAATGAGCAGTTCTTC.

The chain employs TRBV5-1 and TRBJ2-7; 10 positions match TRBD2. Germline CDR1 SGHRS, CDR2 YFSETQ. The CDR3 runs 15 residues. Trimming cost V 5 bases and J 4 bases; bases outside gene matches: 9. CDR3 in DNA: TGCGCCAGCAGGCTAGCGGGAGTCCCAGGTTACGAGCAGTACTTC. Translating it yields CASRLAGVPGYEQYF.

This clone was recorded a few times. The chain links TRBV29-1 to TRBJ2-7, with 7 bases fitting TRBD1. This CDR3 region has 14 residues. The trim removed 7 bases at V and 6 bases at J, leaving 15 bases unmatched. From germline, CDR1 is SQVTM and CDR2 ANQGSEA. The CDR3: CSAMLQGNTFEQYF. DNA of the CDR3: TGCAGCGCTATGTTACAGGGGAATACATTCGAGCAGTACTTC.

This clone was found a few times. The rearrangement joins TRBV29-1 to TRBJ2-1; TRBD1 matches 8 bases. The CDR3 runs 15 residues. Germline CDR1 is SQVTM and CDR2 is ANQGSEA. Trimming took 7 bases from V and 3 from J; bases not matched to a gene: 11. The CDR3 protein is CSGTTQGGGYNEQFF. The CDR3 DNA is TGCAGCGGGACAACACAGGGGGGCGGCTACAATGAGCAGTTCTTC.

The V and J genes are TRBV7-9 and TRBJ1-1; D ambiguous. This CDR3 contains 13 residues. Trimming shortened V by 3 bases and J by 4 bases, and 9 bases separated the two germline ends. The germline V gene encodes CDR1 SEHNR and CDR2 FQNEAQ (reference sequence). The chain's CDR3 is CASSFDGVTEAFF. The CDR3 coding sequence is TGTGCCAGCAGCTTCGACGGGGTCACTGAAGCTTTCTTT.

The chain links TRBV25-1 to TRBJ2-3, with D hard to call. The CDR3 has 14 amino acids. CDR1 and CDR2 from the germline V gene are MGHDK and SYGVNS. Trimming removed 1 base from V and 2 bases from J, with 7 bases in between. This CDR3 reads CASSESHFTDTQYF. CDR3 nucleotide sequence: TGTGCCAGCAGTGAATCCCACTTCACAGATACGCAGTATTTT.

This clone was counted a few times. This chain joins TRBV6-5 and TRBJ2-1; 8 positions match TRBD1. The V segment lost 5 bases and the J segment 11 bases; nucleotides outside the gene matches: 8. The CDR3 length is 13 residues. CDR1 MNHEY and CDR2 SVGAGI come from the germline V gene. CDR3 in DNA: TGTGCCAGCAGTCGACAGGGGCTCCGTAAGCAGTTCTTC. Translation gives CASSRQGLRKQFF.

The rearrangement links TRBV5-1 to TRBJ2-1, with TRBD2 matching over 16 bases. The length of the CDR3 is 17 residues. Losses at the gene ends were 4 bases for V and 5 bases for J; bases not matched to a gene: 6. Germline V gene data show CDR1 as SGHRS and CDR2 as YFSETQ. The CDR3 reads CASSGGLAGGPNNEQFF. In nucleotides, the CDR3 is TGCGCCAGCAGCGGGGGACTAGCGGGAGGGCCGAACAATGAGCAGTTCTTC. Based on the CDR3 plus reference TRBV5-1 and TRBJ2-1, the full variable domain is KAGVTQTPRYLIKTRGQQVTLSCSPISGHRSVSWYQQTPGQGLQFLFEYFSETQRNKGNFPGRFSGRQFSNSRSEMNVSTLELGDSALYLCASSGGLAGGPNNEQFFGPGTRLTVL.

V gene TRBV21-1 combines with J gene TRBJ1-5; the table calls TRBD1, which could not be checked here. TRBV21-1 constitutes a pseudogene. The CDR3 has 16 residues. The DNA for the CDR3 is TGTGCCAGCAGCAAATCGCACAGGGTAGGGAATCAGCCCCAGCATTTT. The encoded protein is CASSKSHRVGNQPQHF.